The 21 T cell receptor beta chains listed next were all sequenced from one sample in a study of blood T cell repertoires in COVID-19 (dated by TCRdb to the early 2020s). Library generation was performed with the immunoSEQ multiplex PCR assay. TCRdb re-hosts the immuneACCESS table, in-frame sequences only. Its copies lack some clones; in the studies checked, an unresolved V gene accounts for under half of them, and the cause for the rest is not known. The sample table shows more than 250,000 clones, and about 87% are seen once. 0.95% to 1.5% of the sample is held by the ten biggest clonotypes. Sequenced material: PBMCs or T cells enriched from blood (not recorded which). All receptors come from a woman in her forties with acute COVID-19.

The chain employs TRBV11-3 and TRBJ2-1; no clear D. Trimming removed 2 bases from V and 9 bases from J, with 14 bases in between. The V gene's germline CDR1 is SGHNT and CDR2 YENEEA. This CDR3 region has 14 residues. This chain's CDR3 is CASSLSSSPGEQFF. In DNA, the CDR3 is TGTGCCAGCAGCTTATCTTCTTCCCCGGGTGAGCAGTTCTTC.

J is TRBJ1-4 and V is TRBV19; possibly TRBD1 for D (5 bases). Germline V gene data show CDR1 as LNHDA and CDR2 as SQIVND (reference sequence). V lost 1 base and J 10 bases, leaving 25 bases between the germline ends. The CDR3 extends over 18 amino acids. This CDR3 reads CASSIALAGTGPKGKLFF. CDR3 sequence (DNA): TGTGCCAGTAGTATAGCCCTGGCGGGGACTGGCCCTAAAGGAAAACTGTTTTTT.

This chain connects TRBV9 to TRBJ1-1; D gene ambiguous. CDR3 size: 15 residues. The germline V gene has CDR1 SGDLS and CDR2 YYNGEE. V lost 4 bases, J lost 0 bases, and 13 bases lay in between. The CDR3: CASSPPSPMNTEAFF. As DNA, the CDR3 is TGTGCCAGCAGCCCACCAAGTCCTATGAACACTGAAGCTTTCTTT.

The chain employs TRBV7-9 and TRBJ1-2, with 8 bases that match TRBD1. Germline CDR1 and CDR2: SEHNR and FQNEAQ (reference sequence). CDR3 size: 14 residues. The V segment lost 6 bases and the J segment 8 bases; nucleotides outside the gene matches: 11. As DNA, the CDR3 is TGTGCCAGCAGGCCCGCAGGGGGCGGTTGGGGCTACACCTTC. It translates to CASRPAGGGWGYTF.

The chain employs TRBV5-4 and TRBJ2-7, with D hard to call. CDR3 length: 12 amino acids. V lost 2 bases and J 4 bases, leaving 7 bases between the germline ends. The germline V gene encodes CDR1 SGHNT and CDR2 YYREEE (reference sequence). Here the CDR3 DNA reads TGTGCCAGCAGCTTCCCCGGTTACGAGCAGTACTTC. Translating it yields CASSFPGYEQYF.

This clone was counted a few times. This same CDR3 is encoded by further DNA sequences in the sample. V and J are TRBV12-3 or TRBV12-4 and TRBJ2-2; D gene unclear. The CDR3 is made up of 13 amino acids. V lost 2 bases, J lost 6 bases, and 7 bases lay in between. The DNA for the CDR3 is TGTGCCAGCAGTTTAATTAGCCCCGGGGAGCTGTTTTTT. Residues: CASSLISPGELFF.

The rearrangement joins TRBV7-6 to TRBJ2-1; possible D gene TRBD2, 6 bases. CDR1 and CDR2 from the germline V gene are SGHVS and FNYEAQ. Trimming took 5 bases from V and 7 from J, leaving 9 bases between them. This CDR3 has 12 residues. Here the CDR3 reads CASSRAGNEQFF. The DNA of the CDR3 is TGTGCCAGCAGCCGTGCGGGGAATGAGCAGTTCTTC.

The CDR3 nucleotides are TGTGCCATCAGTACAGGGGGCGAGCAGTACGTC. This gives the protein CAISTGGEQYV. The V gene is TRBV10-3, the J gene TRBJ2-7, with 8 bases identical to TRBD1. This CDR3 comprises 11 residues. Germline values: CDR1 ENHRY, CDR2 SYGVKD. V gave up 5 bases and J gave up 6 bases; unmatched junction bases: 0.

This chain joins TRBV24-1 and TRBJ1-3; D gene unclear. Germline V gene lookup returns CDR1 KGHDR and CDR2 SFDVKD. There are 15 residues in the CDR3. With 4 bases removed from V and 0 bases from J, the gap between germline ends came to 9 bases. CDR3 residues: CATSEGTSSGNTIYF. The DNA of the CDR3 is TGTGCCACCAGTGAGGGCACGAGCTCTGGAAACACCATATATTTT.

This chain links TRBV4-1 with TRBJ2-1, with a possible D match to TRBD2 (7 bases). The CDR3 runs to 18 residues. Germline CDR1 and CDR2: MGHRA and YSYEKL. V lost 2 bases and J lost 7, with 24 bases in between. The CDR3 DNA reads TGCGCCAGCAGCCAACCTTACCGACCAGGGGCCGGGGGGAATGAGCAGTTCTTC. Amino acids: CASSQPYRPGAGGNEQFF.

This clone was counted between two and nine times. The rearrangement uses TRBV5-1 and TRBJ1-1; the D is unclear. Trimming cost V 3 bases and J 4 bases, with 13 bases left between them. Germline V gene lookup returns CDR1 SGHRS and CDR2 YFSETQ. This CDR3 region has 14 residues. The chain's CDR3 is CASSSRGQTTEAFF. DNA for the CDR3: TGCGCCAGCAGCTCCCGGGGTCAAACCACTGAAGCTTTCTTT.

The J gene is TRBJ2-7, the V gene TRBV27, with 13 nucleotides matching TRBD2. Germline lookup yields CDR1 MNHEY and CDR2 SMNVEV (reference sequence). Losses at the gene ends were 3 bases for V and 0 bases for J; bases not matched to a gene: 2. The CDR3 is made up of 16 amino acids. CDR3 nucleotide sequence: TGTGCCAGCAGTTTTTGGACTAGCGGGGGCTCCTACGAGCAGTACTTC. This sequence encodes CASSFWTSGGSYEQYF.

The J gene is TRBJ2-1, the V gene TRBV7-2; 8 nucleotides align to TRBD2. The J segment lost 7 bases and the V segment lost 1 base, leaving 9 bases of the junction unmatched. This CDR3 contains 16 residues. Germline V gene data show CDR1 as SGHTA and CDR2 as FQGNSA. The CDR3 DNA reads as TGTGCCAGCAGCTTAGTCCGGGAGGGCCCAGAGAATGAGCAGTTCTTC. It codes for CASSLVREGPENEQFF.

The CDR3 is CASSRGRAFSGEQFF. For the CDR3, the DNA is TGTGCCAGCAGTAGGGGGAGGGCCTTCTCGGGTGAGCAGTTCTTC. The V call is TRBV6-5, the J call TRBJ2-1, with D tentatively TRBD2 (7 bases). V shed 5 bases and J shed 9 bases, with 20 bases lying between them. CDR3 length equals 15 residues. Germline V gene data show CDR1 as MNHEY and CDR2 as SVGAGI.

The chain carries TRBV6-5 and TRBJ2-1; TRBD2 aligns across 14 bases. Trimming took 4 bases from V and 7 from J; bases not matched to a gene: 3. Germline loops: CDR1 MNHEY, CDR2 SVGAGI. The CDR3 runs 15 residues. CDR3 region: CASSFGTSGRNEQFF. The CDR3 DNA sequence: TGTGCCAGCAGTTTTGGGACTAGCGGGAGAAATGAGCAGTTCTTC.

The chain has TRBV6-5 and TRBJ1-2; D gene ambiguous. Per germline, CDR1 MNHEY and CDR2 SVGAGI. V gave up 2 bases and J gave up 4 bases, with 11 bases separating them. This CDR3 region has 14 residues. The CDR3 nucleotides are TGTGCCAGCAGTTACGGTGGAAGAGGCTATGGCTACACCTTC. It is translated as CASSYGGRGYGYTF.

The rearrangement joins TRBV7-9 to TRBJ2-7; TRBD2 matches 10 bases. The CDR3 totals 14 residues. V shed 3 bases and J 5 bases; nucleotides not matched to a gene: 4. Germline CDR1 SEHNR, CDR2 FQNEAQ (reference sequence). The CDR3 DNA is TGTGCCAGCAGCTTTAGCGGGAGGTTCCACGAGCAGTACTTC. Residues: CASSFSGRFHEQYF. Using reference TRBV7-9 and TRBJ2-7 for the parts outside the CDR3, the full variable domain is DTGVSQNPRHKITKRGQNVTFRCDPISEHNRLYWYRQTLGQGPEFLTYFQNEAQLEKSRLLSDRFSAERPKGSFSTLEIQRTEQGDSAMYLCASSFSGRFHEQYFGPGTRLTVT.

The chain combines TRBV3-1 (or the pseudogene TRBV3-2) with TRBJ1-6; the match to TRBD1 covers 7 bases. The V gene end was trimmed by 3 bases and the J gene end by 9 bases; junction bases not matched to a gene: 5. This CDR3 contains 14 residues. The germline V gene has CDR1 LGHDT and CDR2 YNNKEL (reference sequence). CDR3 residues: CASSHTGDGSPLHF. In nucleotides, the CDR3 is TGTGCCAGCAGCCACACAGGGGACGGTTCACCCCTCCACTTT.

The chain has TRBV12-3 or TRBV12-4 and TRBJ2-1, with D uncertain. The V end was cut by 4 bases, the J end by 4 bases, with 5 bases between. This CDR3 has 12 residues. The CDR3 protein is CASSSQYNEQFF. In DNA, the CDR3 is TGTGCCAGCAGTTCTCAGTACAATGAGCAGTTCTTC.

The chain links TRBV27 to TRBJ1-4; 7 nucleotides align to TRBD1. There are 14 residues in the CDR3. Per the germline V gene, CDR1 is MNHEY and CDR2 is SMNVEV (reference sequence). V shed 6 bases, J shed 4 bases, and the junction held 5 bases outside the gene matches. CDR3 DNA sequence: TGTGCCAGCAGCCCGGGACAGATTAATGAAAAACTGTTTTTT. Translating gives CASSPGQINEKLFF.

This sequence joins TRBV27 and TRBJ1-6, with 9 bases aligning to TRBD1. V gave up 6 bases and J gave up 7 bases; unmatched junction bases: 4. CDR3 length equals 14 residues. The V gene's germline CDR1 is MNHEY and CDR2 SMNVEV (reference sequence). This CDR3 is CASRPGTGNSPLHF. The CDR3 nucleotides read TGTGCCAGCAGACCCGGGACAGGGAATTCACCCCTCCACTTT.